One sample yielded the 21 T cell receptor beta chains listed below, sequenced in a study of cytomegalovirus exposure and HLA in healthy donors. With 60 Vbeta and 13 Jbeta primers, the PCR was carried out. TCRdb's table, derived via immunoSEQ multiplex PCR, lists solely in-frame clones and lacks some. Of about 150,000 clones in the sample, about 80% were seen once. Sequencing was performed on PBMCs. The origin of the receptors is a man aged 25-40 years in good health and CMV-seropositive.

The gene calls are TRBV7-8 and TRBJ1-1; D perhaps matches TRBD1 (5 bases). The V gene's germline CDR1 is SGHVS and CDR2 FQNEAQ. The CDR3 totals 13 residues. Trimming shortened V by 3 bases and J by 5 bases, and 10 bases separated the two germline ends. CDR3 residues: CASSFRGGTEAFF. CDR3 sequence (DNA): TGTGCCAGCAGCTTCCGGGGGGGGACTGAAGCTTTCTTT. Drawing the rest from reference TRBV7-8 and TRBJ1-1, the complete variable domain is GAGVSQSPRYKVAKRGQDVALRCDPISGHVSLFWYQQALGQGPEFLTYFQNEAQLDKSGLPSDRFFAERPEGSVSTLKIQRTQQEDSAVYLCASSFRGGTEAFFGQGTRLTVV.

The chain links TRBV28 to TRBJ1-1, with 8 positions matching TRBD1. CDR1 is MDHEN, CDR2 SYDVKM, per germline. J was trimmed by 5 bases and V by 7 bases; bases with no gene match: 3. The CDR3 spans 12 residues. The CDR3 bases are TGTGCCAGCACAGGGGGCGGGACTGAAGCTTTCTTT. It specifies CASTGGGTEAFF.

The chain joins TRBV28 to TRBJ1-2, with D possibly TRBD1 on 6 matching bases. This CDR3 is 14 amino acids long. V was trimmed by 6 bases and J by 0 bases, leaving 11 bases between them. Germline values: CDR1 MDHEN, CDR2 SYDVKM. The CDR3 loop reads CASSPGQTNYGYTF. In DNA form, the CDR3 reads TGTGCCAGCAGCCCCGGACAGACTAACTATGGCTACACCTTC.

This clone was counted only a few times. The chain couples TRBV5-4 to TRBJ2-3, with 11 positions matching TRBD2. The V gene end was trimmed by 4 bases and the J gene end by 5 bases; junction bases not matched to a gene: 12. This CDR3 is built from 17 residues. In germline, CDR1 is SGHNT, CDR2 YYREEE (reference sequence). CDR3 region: CASSPGLAGRGGDTQYF. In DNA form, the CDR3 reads TGTGCCAGCAGCCCCGGACTAGCGGGTCGGGGGGGAGATACGCAGTATTTT.

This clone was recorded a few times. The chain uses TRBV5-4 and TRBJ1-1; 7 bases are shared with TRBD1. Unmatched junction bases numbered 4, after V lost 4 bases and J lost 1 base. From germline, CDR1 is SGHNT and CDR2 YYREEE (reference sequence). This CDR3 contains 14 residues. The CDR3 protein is CASSQWDRNTEAFF. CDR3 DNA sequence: TGTGCCAGCAGCCAATGGGACAGGAACACTGAAGCTTTCTTT.

Here the CDR3 reads CAWTAGGLSTDTQYF. DNA for the CDR3: TGTGCCTGGACGGCGGGAGGCCTTAGCACAGATACGCAGTATTTT. This chain joins TRBV30 and TRBJ2-3; 8 positions agree with TRBD2. The V and J ends lost 4 bases and 0 bases, in that order; junction bases with no gene match: 6. CDR1 is GTSNPN and CDR2 is SVGIG in the germline V gene (reference sequence). CDR3 length equals 15 residues.

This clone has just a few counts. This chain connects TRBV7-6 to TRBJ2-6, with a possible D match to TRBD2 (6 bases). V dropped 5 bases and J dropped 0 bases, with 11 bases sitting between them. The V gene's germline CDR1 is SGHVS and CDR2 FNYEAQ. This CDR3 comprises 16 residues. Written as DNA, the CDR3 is TGTGCCAGCAGCACCTCGCGGGGCTCTGGGGCCAACGTCCTGACTTTC. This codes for CASSTSRGSGANVLTF.

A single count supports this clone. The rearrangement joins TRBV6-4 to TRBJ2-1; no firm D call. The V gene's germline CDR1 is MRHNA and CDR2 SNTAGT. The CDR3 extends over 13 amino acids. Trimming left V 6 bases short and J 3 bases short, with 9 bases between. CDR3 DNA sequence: TGTGCCAGCAGCGTTGAGATCTACAATGAGCAGTTCTTC. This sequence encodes CASSVEIYNEQFF.

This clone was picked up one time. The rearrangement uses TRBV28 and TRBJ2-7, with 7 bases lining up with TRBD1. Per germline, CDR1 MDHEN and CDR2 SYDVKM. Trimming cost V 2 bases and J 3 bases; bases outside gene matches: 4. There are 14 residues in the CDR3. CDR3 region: CASSLEGTVYEQYF. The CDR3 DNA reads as TGTGCCAGCAGTTTAGAGGGGACAGTCTACGAGCAGTACTTC.

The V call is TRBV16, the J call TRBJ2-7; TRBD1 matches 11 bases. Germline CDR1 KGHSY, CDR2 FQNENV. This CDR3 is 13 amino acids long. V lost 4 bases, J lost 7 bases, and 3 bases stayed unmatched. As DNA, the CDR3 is TGTGCCAGCAGCCTTGGGACAGGGGGAGAGCAGTACTTC. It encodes CASSLGTGGEQYF.

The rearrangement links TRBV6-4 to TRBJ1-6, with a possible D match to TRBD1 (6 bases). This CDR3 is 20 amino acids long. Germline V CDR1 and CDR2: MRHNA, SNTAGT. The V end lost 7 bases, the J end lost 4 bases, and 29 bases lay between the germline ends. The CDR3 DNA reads TGTGCCAGCATTCACCGGGGGGCAGGGGCCGCCTTTAGATATAATTCACCCCTCCACTTT. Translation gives CASIHRGAGAAFRYNSPLHF.

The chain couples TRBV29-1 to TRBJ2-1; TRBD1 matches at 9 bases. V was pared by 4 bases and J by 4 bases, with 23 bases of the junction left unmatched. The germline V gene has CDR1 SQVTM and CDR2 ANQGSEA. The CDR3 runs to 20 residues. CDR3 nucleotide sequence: TGCAGCGTTGTAAAGCTCCTTAAAACGTCCGGACAGGGGATATACAATGAGCAGTTCTTC. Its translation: CSVVKLLKTSGQGIYNEQFF.

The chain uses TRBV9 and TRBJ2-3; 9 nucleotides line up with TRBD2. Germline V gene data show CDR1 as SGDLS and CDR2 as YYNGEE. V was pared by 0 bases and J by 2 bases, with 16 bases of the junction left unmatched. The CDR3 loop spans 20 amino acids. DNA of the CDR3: TGTGCCAGCAGCGTAGACGCGGGAGGAGGCGGGGGGGCACACACAGATACGCAGTATTTT. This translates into CASSVDAGGGGGAHTDTQYF.

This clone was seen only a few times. The CDR3 DNA follows: TGTGCCAGCAGCTTAGACACAGGGTTGGAAGACTATGGCTACACCTTC. It translates to CASSLDTGLEDYGYTF. This chain joins TRBV7-8 and TRBJ1-2; perhaps TRBD1 as D (6 bases). CDR1 and CDR2 from the germline V gene are SGHVS and FQNEAQ. The ends were cut back, 1 base at V and 3 bases at J, with 15 bases in the middle. This CDR3 contains 16 residues.

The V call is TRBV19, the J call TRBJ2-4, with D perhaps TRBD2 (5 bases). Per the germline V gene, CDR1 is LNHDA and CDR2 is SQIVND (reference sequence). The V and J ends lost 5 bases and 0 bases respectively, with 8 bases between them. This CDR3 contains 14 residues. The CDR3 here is CASSAREAKNIQYF. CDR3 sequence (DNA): TGTGCCAGTAGTGCTCGGGAAGCCAAAAACATTCAGTACTTC.

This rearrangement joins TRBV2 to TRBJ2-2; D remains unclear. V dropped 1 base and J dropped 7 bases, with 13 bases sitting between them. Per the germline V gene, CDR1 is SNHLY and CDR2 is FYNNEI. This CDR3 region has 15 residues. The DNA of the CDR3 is TGTGCCAGCAGTGAAGATCTATTCGGTGGCGGGGAGCTGTTTTTT. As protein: CASSEDLFGGGELFF.

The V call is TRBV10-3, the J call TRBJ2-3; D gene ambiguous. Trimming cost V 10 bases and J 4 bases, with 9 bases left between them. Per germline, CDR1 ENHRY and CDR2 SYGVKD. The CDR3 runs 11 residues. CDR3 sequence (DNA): TGTGCCACTAAAATCTCAGATACGCAGTATTTT. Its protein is CATKISDTQYF.

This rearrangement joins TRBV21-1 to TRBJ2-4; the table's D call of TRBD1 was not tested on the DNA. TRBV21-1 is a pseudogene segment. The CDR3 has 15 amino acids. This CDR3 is CASSKVAGGPNIQYF. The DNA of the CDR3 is TGTGCCAGCAGCAAAGTTGCAGGGGGCCCAAACATTCAGTACTTC.

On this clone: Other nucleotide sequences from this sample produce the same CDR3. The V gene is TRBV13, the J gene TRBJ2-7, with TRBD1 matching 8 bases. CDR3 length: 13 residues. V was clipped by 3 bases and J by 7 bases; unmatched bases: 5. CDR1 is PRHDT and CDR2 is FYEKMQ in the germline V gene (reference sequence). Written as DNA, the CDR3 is TGTGCCAGCAGCTTGGGGACAGGCGGGGAGCAGTACTTC. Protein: CASSLGTGGEQYF.

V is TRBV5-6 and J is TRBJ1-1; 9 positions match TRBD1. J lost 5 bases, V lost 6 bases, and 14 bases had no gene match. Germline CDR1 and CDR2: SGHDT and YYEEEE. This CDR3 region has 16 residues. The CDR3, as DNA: TGTGCCAGCATATACGATACAGGGGGCAACGAAACTGAAGCTTTCTTT. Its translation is CASIYDTGGNETEAFF.

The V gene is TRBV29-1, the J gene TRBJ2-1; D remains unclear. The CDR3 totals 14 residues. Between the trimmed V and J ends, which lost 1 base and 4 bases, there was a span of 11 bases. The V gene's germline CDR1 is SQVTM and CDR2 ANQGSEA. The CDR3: CSVEGLEGYNEQFF. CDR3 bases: TGCAGCGTTGAAGGGCTAGAAGGATACAATGAGCAGTTCTTC.